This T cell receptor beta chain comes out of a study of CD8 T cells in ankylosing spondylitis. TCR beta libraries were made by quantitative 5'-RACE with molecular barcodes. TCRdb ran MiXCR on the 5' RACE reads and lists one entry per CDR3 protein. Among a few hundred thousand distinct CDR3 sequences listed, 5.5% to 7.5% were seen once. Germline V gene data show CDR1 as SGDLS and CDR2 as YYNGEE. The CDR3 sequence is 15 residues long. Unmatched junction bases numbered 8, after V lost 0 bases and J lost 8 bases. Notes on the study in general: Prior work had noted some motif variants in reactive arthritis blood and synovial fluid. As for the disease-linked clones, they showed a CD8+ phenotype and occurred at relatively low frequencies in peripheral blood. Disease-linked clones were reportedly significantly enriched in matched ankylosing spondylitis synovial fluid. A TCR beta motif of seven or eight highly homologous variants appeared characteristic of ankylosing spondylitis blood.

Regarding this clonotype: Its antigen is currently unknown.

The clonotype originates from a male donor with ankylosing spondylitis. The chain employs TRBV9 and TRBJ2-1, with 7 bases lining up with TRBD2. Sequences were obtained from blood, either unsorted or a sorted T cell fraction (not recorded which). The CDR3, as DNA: TGTGCCAGCAGCGTAGGGAGGGAGGGGTGGGATGAGCAGTTCTTC. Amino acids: CASSVGREGWDEQFF.